The 29 T cell receptor beta chains below were found in one sample sequenced in a study of cytomegalovirus exposure and HLA in healthy donors. 13 Jbeta primers and 60 Vbeta primers were used for the PCR. Assay used: immunoSEQ multiplex PCR; TCRdb lists only in-frame clones, some missing. The sample has about 280,000 clones, 70% to 90% seen once. What was sequenced was PBMCs. These receptors were collected from a woman under 30 in good health and CMV-seronegative.

About this clone: The sample has other DNA sequences that encode this CDR3 too. J is TRBJ1-6 and V is TRBV5-4; a possible D gene is TRBD1 (5 bases). Per germline, CDR1 SGHNT and CDR2 YYREEE (reference sequence). V was trimmed by 0 bases and J by 7 bases, leaving 8 bases between them. This CDR3 is 14 amino acids long. As DNA, the CDR3 is TGTGCCAGCAGCTTGGGTCAGGGAAATTCACCCCTCCACTTT. Translating it yields CASSLGQGNSPLHF.

The chain has TRBV10-3 and TRBJ1-2, with TRBD1 identical over 7 bases. V lost 0 bases and J lost 3; bases outside the gene matches: 4. The germline V gene encodes CDR1 ENHRY and CDR2 SYGVKD. The CDR3 is 15 amino acids. The CDR3 DNA reads TGTGCCATCAGTGAGTCAAAGGACAGGCACTATGGCTACACCTTC. Translation gives CAISESKDRHYGYTF.

A remark on this clone: Other DNA sequences in this specimen translate into the identical CDR3. The chain recombines TRBV5-6 with TRBJ2-5, with D uncertain. Germline loops: CDR1 SGHDT, CDR2 YYEEEE. The V and J ends lost 0 bases and 1 base respectively, with 7 bases between them. This CDR3 spans 14 amino acids. The CDR3 spells CASSLVSGQETQYF. The DNA for the CDR3 is TGTGCCAGCAGCTTGGTGTCAGGCCAAGAGACCCAGTACTTC.

This chain links TRBV2 with TRBJ2-2; no definite D call. Germline-derived CDR1 and CDR2 are SNHLY and FYNNEI. With 2 bases removed from V and 5 bases from J, the gap between germline ends came to 6 bases. The CDR3 totals 13 residues. The CDR3 loop is CASSEIRTGELFF. For the CDR3, the DNA is TGTGCCAGCAGTGAAATCAGGACCGGGGAGCTGTTTTTT.

The rearrangement joins TRBV20-1 to TRBJ1-2; D possibly corresponds to TRBD1 (5 bases). Per germline, CDR1 DFQATT and CDR2 SNEGSKA (reference sequence). V lost 6 bases and J 8 bases, leaving 13 bases between the germline ends. This CDR3 contains 11 residues. The CDR3 loop reads CSASVGAGYTF. The CDR3 DNA reads TGCAGTGCGTCAGTAGGGGCCGGCTACACCTTC.

The genes are TRBV7-6 and TRBJ2-5; 8 bases line up with TRBD2. The CDR3 extends over 15 amino acids. Germline trimming cut 6 bases from V and 2 bases from J; bases unmatched to any gene: 8. The germline gives CDR1 SGHVS, CDR2 FNYEAQ. The CDR3 DNA is TGTGCCAGCAGTCCCCAGCGGGGGCTTCAAGAGACCCAGTACTTC. This codes for CASSPQRGLQETQYF.

The rearrangement uses TRBV7-3 and TRBJ1-1, with D possibly TRBD1 on 5 matching bases. Germline values: CDR1 SGHTA, CDR2 FQGTGA. V lost 4 bases to trimming and J lost 5 bases, with 11 bases between them. The CDR3 sequence is 13 residues long. The CDR3 DNA reads as TGTGCCAGCAGCTCCCAAGGGGCAACTGAAGCTTTCTTT. Its protein is CASSSQGATEAFF. The variable domain in full, completed from reference TRBV7-3 and TRBJ1-1, reads GAGVSQTPSNKVTEKGKYVELRCDPISGHTALYWYRQSLGQGPEFLIYFQGTGAADDSGLPNDRFFAVRPEGSVSTLKIQRTERGDSAVYLCASSSQGATEAFFGQGTRLTVV.

This rearrangement joins TRBV18 to TRBJ1-5; no definite D call. The length of the CDR3 is 15 residues. Germline CDR1 is KGHSH and CDR2 is LQKENI. V gave up 6 bases and J gave up 0 bases, with 12 bases separating them. CDR3 loop: CASSPDDYSNQPQHF. The CDR3 DNA reads as TGTGCCAGCTCTCCGGACGACTATAGCAATCAGCCCCAGCATTTT.

The CDR3 nucleotides read TGCGCCAGCAGCCCAGGGACAGGGAATGGCTACACCTTC. Residues: CASSPGTGNGYTF. The genes are TRBV5-1 and TRBJ1-2; 9 bases agree with TRBD1. This CDR3 contains 13 residues. Germline V gene sequence: CDR1 SGHRS, CDR2 YFSETQ. Trimming took 4 bases from V and 6 from J; bases not matched to a gene: 4.

The chain uses TRBV25-1 and TRBJ1-6; no reliable D call. Per germline, CDR1 MGHDK and CDR2 SYGVNS. This CDR3 spans 14 amino acids. Trimming removed 0 bases from V and 14 bases from J, with 14 bases in between. The CDR3 reads CASSEYIGRQSLHF. CDR3 coding DNA: TGTGCCAGCAGTGAATATATCGGGAGGCAGTCCCTCCACTTT.

The chain carries TRBV9 and TRBJ1-1, with no clear D. V gave up 2 bases and J gave up 3 bases, with 17 bases separating them. The length of the CDR3 is 16 residues. CDR1 is SGDLS, CDR2 YYNGEE, per germline. The CDR3 reads CASSVDGEGKDTEAFF. In DNA form, the CDR3 reads TGTGCCAGCAGCGTTGACGGGGAGGGAAAGGACACTGAAGCTTTCTTT.

To note about this clone: The junction departs from the called germline gene at one end, perhaps through a read error. Other DNA sequences from this sample encode an identical CDR3 as well. The gene calls are TRBV11-2 and TRBJ1-6; the D is unclear. Germline V gene sequence: CDR1 SGHAT, CDR2 FQNNGV. The CDR3 contains 16 residues. The CDR3 DNA is TGTGCCAGCAGCTTAATGTCTTTCAGTTTCAATTCCCCCCTCCACTTT. Translating gives CASSLMSFSFNSPLHF. The full variable domain, in which reference TRBV11-2 and TRBJ1-6 provide the parts outside the CDR3, is EAGVAQSPRYKIIEKRQSVAFWCNPISGHATLYWYQQILGQGPKLLIQFQNNGVVDDSQLPKDRFSAERLKGVDSTLKIQPAKLEDSAVYLCASSLMSFSFNSPLHFGNGTRLTVT.

The chain carries TRBV2 and TRBJ1-5; 9 nucleotides match TRBD1. The CDR3 totals 13 residues. Trimming took 6 bases from V and 6 from J; bases not matched to a gene: 3. Germline lookup yields CDR1 SNHLY and CDR2 FYNNEI. CDR3 DNA sequence: TGTGCCAGCAGGGGGGACAGGGCTCAGCCCCAGCATTTT. Protein: CASRGDRAQPQHF.

This sequence joins TRBV15 and TRBJ2-7; 9 bases match TRBD1. The CDR3 length is 17 residues. CDR1 is LNHNV and CDR2 is YYDKDF in the germline V gene (reference sequence). The ends lost 1 base at V and 2 bases at J; junction bases unmatched: 9. CDR3 in DNA: TGTGCCACCAGCAGAGCAAGACGAAGACAGGGGGCCTACGAGCAGTACTTC. Its protein is CATSRARRRQGAYEQYF.

J is TRBJ1-3 and V is TRBV5-1, with 10 bases lining up with TRBD1. The CDR3 totals 17 residues. CDR1 is SGHRS, CDR2 YFSETQ, per germline. The ends lost 2 bases at V and 0 bases at J; junction bases unmatched: 5. CDR3 region: CASSFPGQGPSGNTIYF. The CDR3 DNA is TGCGCCAGCAGCTTTCCGGGACAGGGGCCCTCTGGAAACACCATATATTTT.

The J gene is TRBJ1-4, the V gene TRBV27; a weak D match, TRBD1 (5 bases). Germline loops: CDR1 MNHEY, CDR2 SMNVEV (reference sequence). The length of the CDR3 is 19 residues. V was shortened by 4 bases and J by 0 bases, with 21 bases between the two germline ends. The CDR3: CASSSHQGGGVATNEKLFF. The CDR3 nucleotides read TGTGCCAGCAGTTCACATCAGGGCGGGGGGGTTGCAACTAATGAAAAACTGTTTTTT.

The chain uses TRBV6-1 and TRBJ1-2; unclear D gene. V dropped 3 bases and J dropped 5 bases, with 7 bases sitting between them. The CDR3 contains 12 residues. Germline loops: CDR1 MNHNS, CDR2 SASEGT. Here the CDR3 reads CASSDRFYGYTF. As DNA, the CDR3 is TGTGCCAGCAGTGACAGGTTTTATGGCTACACCTTC.

This clone was observed once. The rearrangement joins TRBV5-6 to TRBJ2-1; TRBD1 agrees at 7 bases. CDR3 length equals 14 residues. The germline V gene encodes CDR1 SGHDT and CDR2 YYEEEE. V was pared by 4 bases and J by 6 bases, with 7 bases of the junction left unmatched. The CDR3 DNA reads TGTGCCAGCAGCATAACCGCAGGGGGCAATGAGCAGTTCTTC. It translates to CASSITAGGNEQFF. The full variable domain, in which reference TRBV5-6 and TRBJ2-1 provide the parts outside the CDR3, is DAGVTQSPTHLIKTRGQQVTLRCSPKSGHDTVSWYQQALGQGPQFIFQYYEEEERQRGNFPDRFSGHQFPNYSSELNVNALLLGDSALYLCASSITAGGNEQFFGPGTRLTVL.

J is TRBJ1-1 and V is TRBV4-1; the match to TRBD1 covers 9 bases. The CDR3 covers 17 residues. The V and J ends lost 0 bases and 4 bases, in that order; junction bases with no gene match: 9. The germline V gene encodes CDR1 MGHRA and CDR2 YSYEKL. The CDR3 DNA reads as TGCGCCAGCAGCCAAGAAAGAATACTACAGGGGGCCACTGAAGCTTTCTTT. Translated: CASSQERILQGATEAFF.

The chain links TRBV15 to TRBJ1-1, with 7 nucleotides matching TRBD1. The CDR3 length is 14 residues. The ends lost 4 bases at V and 0 bases at J; junction bases unmatched: 2. Germline assignment: CDR1 LNHNV and CDR2 YYDKDF (reference sequence). Here the CDR3 reads CATSTDRLNTEAFF. CDR3 in DNA: TGTGCCACCAGCACGGACAGGTTGAACACTGAAGCTTTCTTT.

The chain links TRBV5-1 to TRBJ2-3; D is uncertain. Per the germline V gene, CDR1 is SGHRS and CDR2 is YFSETQ. With 0 bases removed from V and 0 bases from J, the gap between germline ends came to 8 bases. The CDR3 extends over 15 amino acids. CDR3 amino acids: CASSLGPMSTDTQYF. CDR3 bases: TGCGCCAGCAGCTTGGGCCCTATGAGCACAGATACGCAGTATTTT.

The gene calls are TRBV5-1 and TRBJ2-5; no firm D call. The V end lost 5 bases, the J end lost 5 bases, and 7 bases lay between the germline ends. This CDR3 region has 11 residues. From germline, CDR1 is SGHRS and CDR2 YFSETQ. CDR3 sequence (DNA): TGCGCCAGCAGATCGGGTGAGACCCAGTACTTC. Its translation: CASRSGETQYF.

The chain recombines TRBV2 with TRBJ2-2; tentatively, D is TRBD2 (7 bases). This CDR3 spans 16 amino acids. Deletions cut 3 bases from V and 4 bases from J, with 15 bases between. Germline assignment: CDR1 SNHLY and CDR2 FYNNEI. The DNA for the CDR3 is TGTGCCAGCAGTGAGGGGGCTAGCGGCGCCACCGGGGAGCTGTTTTTT. Its protein is CASSEGASGATGELFF. Based on the CDR3 plus reference TRBV2 and TRBJ2-2, the full variable domain is EPEVTQTPSHQVTQMGQEVILRCVPISNHLYFYWYRQILGQKVEFLVSFYNNEISEKSEIFDDQFSVERPDGSNFTLKIRSTKLEDSAMYFCASSEGASGATGELFFGEGSRLTVL.

J is TRBJ1-2 and V is TRBV5-1; D is undetermined. The germline gives CDR1 SGHRS, CDR2 YFSETQ. Trimming cost V 5 bases and J 0 bases, with 8 bases left between them. This CDR3 contains 13 residues. The CDR3 sequence: CASRAATNYGYTF. The CDR3 DNA is TGCGCCAGCAGGGCGGCTACTAACTATGGCTACACCTTC.

The chain recombines TRBV10-1 with TRBJ1-1, with a weak D call TRBD1 (5 bases). The CDR3 length is 15 residues. Germline CDR1 reads WNHNN; CDR2 reads SYGVQD (reference sequence). The germline V and J ends were trimmed by 0 bases and 5 bases, with 13 bases remaining between them. CDR3 protein: CASSESPGIRTEAFF. Written as DNA, the CDR3 is TGCGCCAGCAGTGAGTCGCCAGGGATAAGGACTGAAGCTTTCTTT.

The V gene is TRBV10-3, the J gene TRBJ2-1, with D hard to call. The CDR3 has 12 residues. Germline CDR1 reads ENHRY; CDR2 reads SYGVKD. Trimming stripped 3 bases from V and 6 bases from J, with 6 bases between. The CDR3 DNA reads as TGTGCCATCAGTGATAGTGGCAATGAGCAGTTCTTC. It is translated as CAISDSGNEQFF.

This rearrangement joins TRBV4-1 to TRBJ2-7, with 8 bases matching TRBD1. The CDR3 consists of 16 residues. Trimming cost V 1 base and J 2 bases; bases outside gene matches: 7. The V gene's germline CDR1 is MGHRA and CDR2 YSYEKL. CDR3: CASSQGPGQVTYEQYF. In DNA form, the CDR3 reads TGCGCCAGCAGCCAAGGCCCGGGACAGGTAACCTACGAGCAGTACTTC.

The chain couples TRBV2 to TRBJ2-7, with 12 bases fitting TRBD2. V was clipped by 4 bases and J by 7 bases; unmatched bases: 5. The CDR3 consists of 14 residues. CDR1 is SNHLY and CDR2 is FYNNEI in the germline V gene. CDR3 nucleotide sequence: TGTGCCAGCAGTGGACTAGCGGGGGCAGGAGAGCAGTACTTC. Translated, it gives CASSGLAGAGEQYF.

The chain recombines TRBV2 with TRBJ1-5; D uncertain. The CDR3 totals 15 residues. Looked up from germline, CDR1 is SNHLY and CDR2 is FYNNEI. V was pared by 3 bases and J by 0 bases, with 9 bases between. CDR3 loop: CASSDGGLSNQPQHF. In nucleotides, the CDR3 is TGTGCCAGCAGTGATGGAGGGCTTAGCAATCAGCCCCAGCATTTT.